A single sample is the source of the 22 T cell receptor beta chains below, sequenced in a study of T cell responses to AZD1222 COVID-19 vaccine. Sequencing was performed with immunoSEQ multiplex PCR; in TCRdb, only in-frame clones are kept and a portion is missing. Counted here are about 100,000 clones, roughly nine tenths occurring once; the ten biggest clones make up 6.5% to 10%. The material sequenced was peripheral blood, taken 28 days after the second AZD1222 dose. The source of these receptors is an adult who received the AZD1222 COVID-19 vaccine.

This clone appeared once. The chain has TRBV9 and TRBJ2-2; possible D gene TRBD1, 6 bases. Germline loops: CDR1 SGDLS, CDR2 YYNGEE. The CDR3 is 16 amino acids. The V end lost 4 bases, the J end lost 8 bases, and 21 bases lay between the germline ends. In DNA form, the CDR3 reads TGTGCCAGCAGCTCAGACAGGACCGCTTCGTGGGGGGAGCTGTTTTTT. This encodes CASSSDRTASWGELFF.

This chain links TRBV7-8 with TRBJ2-7; 7 nucleotides match TRBD2. Trimming removed 5 bases from V and 0 bases from J; junction bases left unmatched: 4. The length of the CDR3 is 14 residues. Germline V gene data show CDR1 as SGHVS and CDR2 as FQNEAQ. Here the CDR3 DNA reads TGTGCCAGCAGCCAGCGGGGCAGCTCCTACGAGCAGTACTTC. As protein: CASSQRGSSYEQYF.

V and J are TRBV5-1 and TRBJ2-7, with D unclear. V was clipped by 0 bases and J by 3 bases, with 10 bases between them. Germline loops: CDR1 SGHRS, CDR2 YFSETQ. The CDR3 is made up of 14 amino acids. CDR3 loop: CASSLDGVFYEQYF. In nucleotides, the CDR3 is TGCGCCAGCAGCTTGGACGGAGTTTTCTACGAGCAGTACTTC.

The rearrangement uses TRBV7-2 and TRBJ2-1; D is possibly TRBD2 (5 bases). With 1 base removed from V and 12 bases from J, the gap between germline ends came to 7 bases. The germline V gene encodes CDR1 SGHTA and CDR2 FQGNSA. CDR3 length: 11 amino acids. CDR3 DNA sequence: TGTGCCAGCAGCTTAGGGAGGTGGCAGTTCTTC. It codes for CASSLGRWQFF. The whole variable domain, remainder taken from reference TRBV7-2 and TRBJ2-1, is GAGVSQSPSNKVTEKGKDVELRCDPISGHTALYWYRQSLGQGLEFLIYFQGNSAPDKSGLPSDRFSAERTGGSVSTLTIQRTQQEDSAVYLCASSLGRWQFFGPGTRLTVL.

J is TRBJ2-7 and V is TRBV28; 7 nucleotides match TRBD1. With V trimmed by 6 bases and J by 1 base, 3 bases remained unmatched. The V gene's germline CDR1 is MDHEN and CDR2 SYDVKM. The CDR3 has 13 residues. The chain's CDR3 is CASSSGQSYEQYF. The CDR3 nucleotides read TGTGCCAGCAGCTCGGGACAGTCCTACGAGCAGTACTTC.

The rearrangement uses TRBV19 and TRBJ1-1; 9 bases fit TRBD1. The germline V gene has CDR1 LNHDA and CDR2 SQIVND (reference sequence). Trimming at V came to 5 bases and at J to 6 bases, leaving 4 bases not matched to a gene. CDR3 length: 13 amino acids. The CDR3 coding sequence is TGTGCCAGTAGTGCGGGACAGGGAGCTGAAGCTTTCTTT. Protein product: CASSAGQGAEAFF.

The rearrangement joins TRBV6-5 to TRBJ2-1; no definite D call. The CDR3 runs to 13 residues. V lost 0 bases and J lost 7, with 7 bases in between. Germline V lookup: CDR1 MNHEY, CDR2 SVGAGI. The CDR3 is CASSYSPRNEQFF. The CDR3 nucleotides are TGTGCCAGCAGTTACTCCCCGAGAAATGAGCAGTTCTTC.

The genes are TRBV12-3 or TRBV12-4 and TRBJ1-1, with 8 positions matching TRBD1. V was pared by 5 bases and J by 11 bases, with 10 bases of the junction left unmatched. CDR3 size: 13 residues. CDR3 loop: CASSLGQGLEAFF. The DNA of the CDR3 is TGTGCCAGCAGTCTTGGACAGGGTCTTGAGGCTTTCTTT.

V and J are TRBV27 and TRBJ1-5; D is undetermined. The CDR3 has 12 amino acids. Germline-derived CDR1 and CDR2 are MNHEY and SMNVEV (reference sequence). Trimming shortened V by 8 bases and J by 7 bases, and 12 bases separated the two germline ends. CDR3 in DNA: TGTGCCAGCGGTCCCCTCGGGCAGCCCCAGCATTTT. Its protein is CASGPLGQPQHF.

CDR3 nucleotides: TGTGCCACCAGTTCGGTTTATAGCAATCAGCCCCAGCATTTT. Its protein is CATSSVYSNQPQHF. The chain has TRBV24-1 and TRBJ1-5; D remains ambiguous. Germline V lookup: CDR1 KGHDR, CDR2 SFDVKD. The ends were cut back, 6 bases at V and 0 bases at J, with 8 bases in the middle. The CDR3 contains 14 residues.

The rearrangement links TRBV24-1 to TRBJ1-1; 7 bases are a match to TRBD1. Germline lookup yields CDR1 KGHDR and CDR2 SFDVKD. V shed 7 bases and J 11 bases; nucleotides not matched to a gene: 15. The CDR3 totals 14 residues. In nucleotides, the CDR3 is TGTGCCACCAGAAAGACAGGGTCCCGCCCGGGCGCTTTCTTT. Translated, it gives CATRKTGSRPGAFF.

This clone showed up just a few times. The J gene is TRBJ2-7, the V gene TRBV19; the match to TRBD1 covers 10 bases. V was pared by 5 bases and J by 4 bases, with 14 bases of the junction left unmatched. Germline CDR1 LNHDA, CDR2 SQIVND (reference sequence). The CDR3 is 17 residues long. The DNA of the CDR3 is TGTGCCAGTAGTTCCCGGGACAGGGGCGCCGAAAGGTACGAGCAGTACTTC. Its protein is CASSSRDRGAERYEQYF.

The gene calls are TRBV7-8 and TRBJ1-1; 7 bases align to TRBD1. Germline V gene lookup returns CDR1 SGHVS and CDR2 FQNEAQ. The V and J ends lost 5 bases and 5 bases, in that order; junction bases with no gene match: 11. There are 15 residues in the CDR3. The CDR3 loop is CASSRRGRGQTEAFF. DNA of the CDR3: TGTGCCAGCAGCCGCAGGGGAAGGGGGCAGACTGAAGCTTTCTTT.

V is TRBV15 and J is TRBJ2-3; the match to TRBD2 covers 11 bases. The CDR3 consists of 16 residues. Trimming at V came to 1 base and at J to 4 bases, leaving 4 bases not matched to a gene. The V gene's germline CDR1 is LNHNV and CDR2 YYDKDF (reference sequence). The CDR3 is CATSRGTSGSADTQYF. The CDR3 DNA sequence: TGTGCCACCAGCAGAGGTACTAGCGGGAGTGCAGATACGCAGTATTTT.

The J gene is TRBJ2-5, the V gene TRBV5-6; 8 positions agree with TRBD2. The CDR3 is 15 amino acids. The germline gives CDR1 SGHDT, CDR2 YYEEEE. Unmatched junction bases numbered 7, after V lost 2 bases and J lost 4 bases. For the CDR3, the DNA is TGTGCCAGCAGCTTTGATGCGGGAGGCGGAGAGACCCAGTACTTC. This encodes CASSFDAGGGETQYF.

This rearrangement joins TRBV6-5 to TRBJ1-2; D is perhaps TRBD1 (6 bases). The CDR3 has 14 amino acids. V was clipped by 6 bases and J by 1 base, with 12 bases between them. The V gene's germline CDR1 is MNHEY and CDR2 SVGAGI. The CDR3 here is CASSSHRVNYGYTF. The CDR3 DNA reads TGTGCCAGCAGCTCACACAGGGTTAACTATGGCTACACCTTC.

A few counts support this clone. This chain joins TRBV6-5 and TRBJ1-5, with 11 bases identical to TRBD1. Germline CDR1 reads MNHEY; CDR2 reads SVGAGI. The CDR3 spans 15 residues. The trim removed 2 bases at V and 6 bases at J, leaving 3 bases unmatched. The CDR3 DNA reads TGTGCCAGCAGTTACGGACAGGGGGCAGGTCAGCCCCAGCATTTT. This codes for CASSYGQGAGQPQHF.

The chain has TRBV3-1 (or the pseudogene TRBV3-2) and TRBJ1-6, with a tentative D call TRBD1 (5 bases). The CDR3 has 14 amino acids. Germline V gene sequence: CDR1 LGHDT, CDR2 YNNKEL (reference sequence). The ends were cut back, 3 bases at V and 7 bases at J, with 10 bases in the middle. The CDR3 coding sequence is TGTGCCAGCAGCCAGGCACAGGAAAATTCACCCCTCCACTTT. Translation gives CASSQAQENSPLHF.

V gene TRBV2 combines with J gene TRBJ1-6; the D is unclear. CDR1 is SNHLY and CDR2 is FYNNEI in the germline V gene. The CDR3 runs 13 residues. The ends were cut back, 9 bases at V and 4 bases at J, with 10 bases in the middle. The DNA of the CDR3 is TGTGCCAGAGGAAGCGGTTATAATTCACCCCTCCACTTT. It codes for CARGSGYNSPLHF.

V usage is TRBV28 and J usage is TRBJ2-3, with TRBD1 identical over 8 bases. In germline, CDR1 is MDHEN, CDR2 SYDVKM. Trimming at V came to 6 bases and at J to 4 bases, leaving 3 bases not matched to a gene. CDR3 length: 13 residues. CDR3 region: CASRVQGADTQYF. CDR3 nucleotides: TGTGCCAGCAGGGTACAGGGGGCAGATACGCAGTATTTT.

A single count supports this clone. The V and J genes are TRBV7-2 and TRBJ1-5; TRBD1 might be the D (6 bases). CDR3 length: 16 residues. The V end was cut by 1 base, the J end by 5 bases, with 15 bases between. Germline-derived CDR1 and CDR2 are SGHTA and FQGNSA. The CDR3 bases are TGTGCCAGCAGCTTAGGGGCCCGGGGGGGCGATCAGCCCCAGCATTTT. This encodes CASSLGARGGDQPQHF.

The chain recombines TRBV5-4 with TRBJ1-5; the D is unclear. V lost 2 bases and J 4 bases, leaving 10 bases between the germline ends. The CDR3 is 14 amino acids. Germline V gene lookup returns CDR1 SGHNT and CDR2 YYREEE (reference sequence). The CDR3 sequence is CASSLSPQNQPQHF. CDR3 coding DNA: TGTGCCAGCAGCTTATCACCACAAAATCAGCCCCAGCATTTT.